Listed below are T cell receptor beta chains from one sample, sequenced in a study of regulatory T cells in long-lasting Graves disease. Each CDR3 protein is one row after TCRdb ran MiXCR on the multiplex PCR reads. The sample shows hundreds of thousands of distinct CDR3 sequences, around 32% of them seen only once. Sample: peripheral blood mononuclear cells (PBMCs), taken when the disease was refractory, from a patient treated with antithyroid drugs. These receptors came from a female donor with Graves disease. Each CDR3 is given with its conserved first and last residue. Each record gives: D gene, J gene, clone size, V gene, CDR3 protein, CDR3 DNA. D genes are given only for firm matches. Expanded clones get a size class; other rows say once, few or many, or leave the size out.

D gene: -; J gene: TRBJ1-3; clone size: -; V gene: TRBV19; CDR3 protein: CASTPARSWGNTIYF; CDR3 DNA: TGTGCCAGTACCCCCGCGAGGTCCTGGGGAAACACCATATATTTT
D gene: TRBD1; J gene: TRBJ1-5; clone size: -; V gene: TRBV29-1; CDR3 protein: CSVALGTVSNQPQHF; CDR3 DNA: TGCAGCGTAGCCCTAGGGACAGTTAGCAATCAGCCCCAGCATTTT
D gene: TRBD1; J gene: TRBJ2-2; clone size: -; V gene: TRBV5-4; CDR3 protein: CASSFGDRNTGELFF; CDR3 DNA: TGTGCCAGCAGCTTTGGGGACAGAAACACCGGGGAGCTGTTTTTT
D gene: TRBD1; J gene: TRBJ1-2; clone size: many; V gene: TRBV6-1; CDR3 protein: CASSEAGDSYGYTF; CDR3 DNA: TGTGCCAGCAGTGAAGCTGGGGACAGCTATGGCTACACCTTC
D gene: TRBD2; J gene: TRBJ2-3; clone size: -; V gene: TRBV6-5; CDR3 protein: CASSYSVTSGSTDTQYF; CDR3 DNA: TGTGCCAGCAGTTACTCGGTGACTAGCGGGAGTACAGATACGCAGTATTTT
D gene: TRBD1; J gene: TRBJ1-1; clone size: few; V gene: TRBV30; CDR3 protein: CAWSRQGGGRNTEAFF; CDR3 DNA: TGTGCCTGGAGTAGACAGGGGGGCGGACGGAACACTGAAGCTTTCTTT
D gene: -; J gene: TRBJ1-2; clone size: many; V gene: TRBV28; CDR3 protein: CASSLYRELDGYTF; CDR3 DNA: TGTGCCAGCAGTTTATACAGGGAGTTGGATGGCTACACCTTC
D gene: TRBD2; J gene: TRBJ2-2; clone size: few; V gene: TRBV5-1; CDR3 protein: CASSSSGLAGGYTGELFF; CDR3 DNA: TGCGCCAGCAGCTCCTCGGGACTAGCGGGAGGCTACACCGGGGAGCTGTTTTTT
D gene: -; J gene: TRBJ1-1; clone size: -; V gene: TRBV19; CDR3 protein: CASSISRRNTEAFF; CDR3 DNA: TGTGCCAGTAGTATCTCCAGGAGGAACACTGAAGCTTTCTTT
D gene: TRBD1; J gene: TRBJ2-7; clone size: few; V gene: TRBV11-2; CDR3 protein: CASSLGQGRSYEQYF; CDR3 DNA: TGTGCCAGCAGCTTGGGACAGGGGAGATCCTACGAGCAGTACTTC
D gene: TRBD1; J gene: TRBJ1-1; clone size: -; V gene: TRBV12-3/TRBV12-4; CDR3 protein: CASRGPGQGDTEAFF; CDR3 DNA: TGTGCCAGCAGGGGACCGGGACAGGGAGACACTGAAGCTTTCTTT
D gene: -; J gene: TRBJ1-6; clone size: -; V gene: TRBV2; CDR3 protein: CASSEARTANSPLHF; CDR3 DNA: TGTGCCAGCAGTGAAGCGAGGACAGCTAATTCACCCCTCCACTTT
D gene: -; J gene: TRBJ2-7; clone size: -; V gene: TRBV25-1; CDR3 protein: CASKYRDLGHEQYF; CDR3 DNA: TGTGCCAGCAAGTACCGGGACCTCGGCCACGAGCAGTACTTC
D gene: -; J gene: TRBJ1-3; clone size: -; V gene: TRBV7-9; CDR3 protein: CASRNSGNTIYF; CDR3 DNA: TGTGCCAGCAGGAATTCTGGAAACACCATATATTTT
D gene: TRBD1; J gene: TRBJ1-1; clone size: few; V gene: TRBV20-1; CDR3 protein: CKGQGDTEAFF; CDR3 DNA: TGCAAAGGACAGGGAGACACTGAAGCTTTCTTT
D gene: TRBD2; J gene: TRBJ2-5; clone size: many; V gene: TRBV7-2; CDR3 protein: CASSLARGFQETQYF; CDR3 DNA: TGTGCCAGCAGCTTAGCGCGGGGGTTTCAAGAGACCCAGTACTTC
D gene: -; J gene: TRBJ1-2; clone size: -; V gene: TRBV20-1; CDR3 protein: CSARETGATNYGYTF; CDR3 DNA: TGCAGTGCTAGAGAAACCGGGGCCACTAACTATGGCTACACCTTC
D gene: -; J gene: TRBJ1-4; clone size: -; V gene: TRBV19; CDR3 protein: CASNRLGEKLFF; CDR3 DNA: TGTGCCAGTAACCGACTGGGGGAAAAACTGTTTTTT
D gene: -; J gene: TRBJ2-2; clone size: -; V gene: TRBV20-1; CDR3 protein: CSAIQPNTGELFF; CDR3 DNA: TGCAGTGCAATTCAGCCTAACACCGGGGAGCTGTTTTTT
D gene: -; J gene: TRBJ2-7; clone size: -; V gene: TRBV9; CDR3 protein: CASSGPYGGGEQYF; CDR3 DNA: TGTGCCAGCAGCGGCCCATACGGGGGTGGCGAGCAGTACTTC
D gene: -; J gene: TRBJ1-1; clone size: -; V gene: TRBV20-1; CDR3 protein: CSATGVQGRGTEAFF; CDR3 DNA: TGCAGTGCTACTGGAGTACAGGGACGCGGCACTGAAGCTTTCTTT
D gene: TRBD1; J gene: TRBJ2-5; clone size: -; V gene: TRBV29-1; CDR3 protein: CSVRGGAGETQYF; CDR3 DNA: TGCAGCGTTCGAGGGGGCGCTGGGGAGACCCAGTACTTC
D gene: TRBD2; J gene: TRBJ2-7; clone size: -; V gene: TRBV29-1; CDR3 protein: CSVELAGGSEQYF; CDR3 DNA: TGCAGCGTTGAACTAGCGGGAGGAAGCGAGCAGTACTTC
D gene: -; J gene: TRBJ1-1; clone size: -; V gene: TRBV19; CDR3 protein: CASSRVTVAATEAFF; CDR3 DNA: TGTGCCAGTAGCCGTGTCACCGTCGCGGCCACTGAAGCTTTCTTT
D gene: -; J gene: TRBJ2-7; clone size: -; V gene: TRBV30; CDR3 protein: CAWGGGFYEQYF; CDR3 DNA: TGTGCCTGGGGAGGGGGCTTCTACGAGCAGTACTTC
D gene: TRBD1; J gene: TRBJ1-4; clone size: few; V gene: TRBV20-1; CDR3 protein: CSASQGVEKLFF; CDR3 DNA: TGCAGTGCTAGCCAGGGGGTTGAAAAACTGTTTTTT
D gene: TRBD2; J gene: TRBJ2-2; clone size: few; V gene: TRBV7-6; CDR3 protein: CASSPAGGSGGELFF; CDR3 DNA: TGTGCCAGCAGCCCAGCGGGGGGAAGTGGCGGGGAGCTGTTTTTT
D gene: -; J gene: TRBJ1-1; clone size: many; V gene: TRBV11-2; CDR3 protein: CASSYLVANTEAFF; CDR3 DNA: TGTGCCAGCAGCTATTTGGTAGCGAACACTGAAGCTTTCTTT